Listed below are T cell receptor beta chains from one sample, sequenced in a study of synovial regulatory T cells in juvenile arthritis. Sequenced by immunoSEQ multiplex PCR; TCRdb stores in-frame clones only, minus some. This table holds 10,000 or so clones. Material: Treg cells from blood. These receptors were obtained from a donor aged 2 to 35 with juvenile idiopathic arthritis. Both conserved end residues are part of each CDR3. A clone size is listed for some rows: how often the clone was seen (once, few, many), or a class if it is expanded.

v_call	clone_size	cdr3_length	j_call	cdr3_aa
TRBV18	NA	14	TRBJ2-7	CASSPRQGIYEQYF
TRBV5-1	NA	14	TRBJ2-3	CASSPRPTTDTQYF
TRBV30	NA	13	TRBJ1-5	CAWKDRSNQPQHF
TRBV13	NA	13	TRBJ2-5	CASSLDAQETQYF
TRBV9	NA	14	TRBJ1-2	CASSPQRGHYGYTF
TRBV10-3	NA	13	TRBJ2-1	CAIGGTNYDEQFF
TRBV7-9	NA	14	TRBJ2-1	CASFSSGVWNEQFF
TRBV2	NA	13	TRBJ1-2	CASKHRGGYGYTF
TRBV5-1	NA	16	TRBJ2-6	CASSFTGSSGANVLTF
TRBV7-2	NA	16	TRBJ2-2	CASSFSTGANTGELFF
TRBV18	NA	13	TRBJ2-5	CASSTTNPGTQYF
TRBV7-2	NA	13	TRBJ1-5	CASSGQGNQPQHF
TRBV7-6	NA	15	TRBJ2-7	CASSLTPGFYYEQYF
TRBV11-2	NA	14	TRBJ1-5	CASSLDGRGQPQHF
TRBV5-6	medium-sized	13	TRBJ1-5	CASSFGFDQPQHF
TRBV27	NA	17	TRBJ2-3	CASSPALLAGGHDTQYF
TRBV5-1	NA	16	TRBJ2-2	CASSLGSSGDTGELFF
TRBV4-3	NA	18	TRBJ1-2	CASSQGAGTPGLGYGYTF
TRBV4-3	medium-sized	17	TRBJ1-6	CASSQDLIGTYYSPLHF
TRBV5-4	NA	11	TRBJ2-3	CASSWRDTQYF
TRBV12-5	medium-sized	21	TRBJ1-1	CASGLEKYLLQIRPGDTEAFF
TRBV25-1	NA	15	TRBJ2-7	CASSEGGQRNYEQYF
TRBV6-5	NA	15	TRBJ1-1	CASSYALDGDTEAFF
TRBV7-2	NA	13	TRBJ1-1	CASSLERNTEAFF
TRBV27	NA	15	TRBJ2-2	CASKQGARITGELFF
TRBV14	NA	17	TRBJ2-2	CASSHRRRQGATGELFF
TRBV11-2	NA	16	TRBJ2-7	CASSLDLSGGSYEQYF
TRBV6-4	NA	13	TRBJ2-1	CASSDSNSRVRFF
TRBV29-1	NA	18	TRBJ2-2	CSVESAIEGTGFAGELFF
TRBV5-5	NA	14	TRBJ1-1	CASSDPGRNTEAFF
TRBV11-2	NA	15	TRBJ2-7	CASSLVGLAGAEQYF
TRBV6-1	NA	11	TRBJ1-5	CASSFNQPQHF
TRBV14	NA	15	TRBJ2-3	CASSPQLGRTDTQYF
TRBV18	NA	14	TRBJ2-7	CASSPTGASYEQYF
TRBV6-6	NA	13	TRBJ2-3	CASRGPGTDTQYF
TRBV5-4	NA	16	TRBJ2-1	CASSLVTAGVLYNPFF
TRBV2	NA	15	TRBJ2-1	CASSGTGTRYNEQFF
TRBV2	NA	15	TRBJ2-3	CASRAGTGAANTQYF
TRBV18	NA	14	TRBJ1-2	CASSPGSVTWGYTF
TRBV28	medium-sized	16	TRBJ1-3	CASSSGSGSGQNTIYF